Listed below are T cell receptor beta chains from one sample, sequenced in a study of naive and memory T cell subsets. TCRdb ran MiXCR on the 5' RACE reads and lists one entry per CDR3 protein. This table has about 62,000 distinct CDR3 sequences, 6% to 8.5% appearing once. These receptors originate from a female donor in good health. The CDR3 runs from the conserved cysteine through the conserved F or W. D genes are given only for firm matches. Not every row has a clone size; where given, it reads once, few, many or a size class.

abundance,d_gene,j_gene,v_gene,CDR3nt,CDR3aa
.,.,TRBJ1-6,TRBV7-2,TGTGCCAGCAGCGTCGATCCGGAGTATTCACCCCTCCACTTT,CASSVDPEYSPLHF
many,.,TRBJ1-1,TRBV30,TGTGCCTGGAGTTGGGGGGCGAACACTGAAGCTTTCTTT,CAWSWGANTEAFF
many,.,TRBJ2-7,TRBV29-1,TGCAGCGTTGACGGGACGCCTCTGGGGCAGTACTTC,CSVDGTPLGQYF
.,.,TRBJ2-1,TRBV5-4,TGTGCTATCGCTTACGGGCGAAGCAATGAGCAGTTCTTC,CAIAYGRSNEQFF
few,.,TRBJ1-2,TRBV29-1,TGCAGCGTTGAGGATTGGCGGGGAGATGGCTACACCTTC,CSVEDWRGDGYTF
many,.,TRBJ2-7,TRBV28,TGTGCCAGCAACCAGGGCTACGAGCAGTACTTC,CASNQGYEQYF
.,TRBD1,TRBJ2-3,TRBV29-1,TGCAGCTTGGGACAGGTAGATACGCAGTATTTT,CSLGQVDTQYF
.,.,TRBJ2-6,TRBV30,TGTGCCCGTAACTCTGGGGCCAACGTCCTGACTTTC,CARNSGANVLTF
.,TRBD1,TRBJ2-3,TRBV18,TGTGCCAGCTCACCGGGGACAGGGACGGATACGCAGTATTTT,CASSPGTGTDTQYF
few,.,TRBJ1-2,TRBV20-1,TGCAGTGCTAAGCCGACAGGAACTAACTATGGCTACACCTTC,CSAKPTGTNYGYTF
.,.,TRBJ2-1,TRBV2,TGTGCCAGCATTTTAGGGGTTGTAGGGTCCTACAATGAGCAGTTCTTC,CASILGVVGSYNEQFF
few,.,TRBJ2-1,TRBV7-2,TGTGCCAGCAGAACCGCAATCCACGACAATGAGCAGTTCTTC,CASRTAIHDNEQFF
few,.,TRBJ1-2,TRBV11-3,TGTGCCAGCAGCTTAGAGACAGGAAACTATGGCTACACCTTC,CASSLETGNYGYTF
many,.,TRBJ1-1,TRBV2,TGTGCCAGCAGGACCAGAGGGAACACTGAAGCTTTCTTT,CASRTRGNTEAFF
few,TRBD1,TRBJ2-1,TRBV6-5,TGTGCCAGCAGTTCCCCCGGGACAGGTGCAAATGAGCAGTTCTTC,CASSSPGTGANEQFF
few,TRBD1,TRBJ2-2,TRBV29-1,TGCAGCGTCCCCGGGACAGGGACGGGGATCGGGGAGCTGTTTTTT,CSVPGTGTGIGELFF
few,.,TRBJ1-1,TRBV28,TGTGCCAGCAGTTTAGCTCCCGGCACTGAAGCTTTCTTT,CASSLAPGTEAFF
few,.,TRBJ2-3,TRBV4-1,TGCGCCAGCAGCCTAGACAGTACGGGCACAGATACGCAGTATTTT,CASSLDSTGTDTQYF
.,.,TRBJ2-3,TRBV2,TGTGCCAGCAGAGGAAATCGGGGCTCATTGAGGACGCAGTATTTT,CASRGNRGSLRTQYF
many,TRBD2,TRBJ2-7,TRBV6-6,TGTGCCAGCAGTTGGCAAGAAAGCGGGAGGATCGAGCAGTACTTC,CASSWQESGRIEQYF
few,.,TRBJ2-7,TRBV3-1,TGTGCCAGCAGCCAATTCGGGGGCCACGAGCAGTACTTC,CASSQFGGHEQYF
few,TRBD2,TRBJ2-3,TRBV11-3,TGTGCCAGCAGCCCAGGGACTAGCGGGATGGATACGCAGTATTTT,CASSPGTSGMDTQYF
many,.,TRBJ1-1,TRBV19,TGTGCCAGTAGTATTGGCCCTGAAGCTTTCTTT,CASSIGPEAFF
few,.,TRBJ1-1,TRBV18,TGTGCCAGCTCATCACGGGACACCATGAACACTGAAGCTTTCTTT,CASSSRDTMNTEAFF
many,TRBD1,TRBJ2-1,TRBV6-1,TGTGCCAGCAGTGAGGACAGGGACAATGAGCAGTTCTTC,CASSEDRDNEQFF